A selection of T cell receptor beta chains follows, all from one sample in a study of CD4 and CD8 cells across lung adenocarcinoma regions. Via MiXCR, TCRdb re-called the PCR reads, giving one row per CDR3 protein. The sample gives some 25,000 distinct CDR3 sequences, about half of which show up once; less than 60% is in the top ten. The specimen sequenced was CD8+ T cells from the center of a lung tumor. Receptors were obtained from a male donor with lung adenocarcinoma. The CD4 and CD8 labels of this study may be unreliable. Each CDR3 is given with its conserved first and last residue. D genes are given only for firm matches. Some rows mark clone size as missing; the rest say once, few, many or name a class of expanded clone.

size	V	J	D	CDR3	DNA
NA	TRBV10-1	TRBJ2-7	NA	CGRGDGGRDADTQYF	TGCGGCAGGGGGGACGGGGGCCGGGACGCAGATACGCAGTACTTC
NA	TRBV27	TRBJ2-1	NA	CASSLSGGTYNEQFF	TGTGCCAGCAGTTTAAGTGGAGGGACCTACAATGAGCAGTTCTTC
NA	TRBV5-1	TRBJ1-4	NA	CASSVGRSDEKLFF	TGCGCCAGCAGCGTGGGACGCAGTGATGAAAAACTGTTTTTT
NA	TRBV10-1	TRBJ2-4	TRBD2	CASSTTSAGQCAKDTQYF	TGCGCCAGCAGTACGACTAGCGCGGGGCAGTGTGCCAAAGATACGCAGTACTTC
NA	TRBV6-1	TRBJ1-5	NA	CASSEDWGVGQPQHF	TGTGCCAGCAGTGAGGATTGGGGAGTAGGTCAGCCCCAGCATTTT
medium-sized	TRBV6-6	TRBJ2-3	NA	CASSYSRAMATDTQYF	TGTGCCAGCAGTTACTCTCGGGCCATGGCCACAGATACGCAGTATTTT
NA	TRBV10-1	TRBJ2-5	TRBD2	CARGRGYRDEDTQYF	TGCGCCAGGGGGAGGGGCTACCGGGACGAAGATACCCAGTACTTC
NA	TRBV30	TRBJ1-2	NA	CAWFDLTGRSAYGYTF	TGTGCCTGGTTCGACTTGACGGGCCGAAGCGCCTATGGCTACACCTTC
many	TRBV6-5	TRBJ2-7	NA	CASSSQAPRYEQYF	TGTGCCAGCAGTTCACAGGCCCCTCGGTACGAGCAGTACTTC
once	TRBV5-3	TRBJ2-4	NA	CARSVTGRWVRDTQYF	TGTGCCAGAAGCGTGACGGGGCGGTGGGTGAGAGACACGCAGTACTTC
NA	TRBV11-2	TRBJ2-1	TRBD2	CASSLRLAGNNEQFF	TGTGCCAGCAGCCTGAGACTAGCGGGGAACAATGAGCAGTTCTTC
NA	TRBV10-1	TRBJ2-3	NA	CARGDGGRDADTQYF	TGCGCCAGGGGGGACGGGGGCCGTGACGCAGATACGCAGTATTTC
few	TRBV7-9	TRBJ1-1	NA	CASSRGGGREAFF	TGTGCCAGCAGCCGGGGGGGGGGTCGTGAAGCTTTCTTT